This is a list of T cell receptor beta chains from one sample in a study of response to subunit inactivated influenza vaccine. Each CDR3 protein gets one entry after TCRdb re-called the RT-PCR reads with MiXCR. The table records under 800,000 distinct CDR3 sequences, approximately 14% of them present only once. Material: PBMCs from blood, obtained roughly 15 days before vaccination. Every receptor here comes from a man in his fifties or sixties who received an inactivated influenza vaccine. The CDR3 runs from the conserved cysteine through the conserved F or W. The D gene is left open where the match is weak. The size field is filled for only some rows; it gives once, few, many or a size class.

clone_size	d_call	v_call	j_call	cdr3_nt	cdr3_aa
-	-	TRBV6-2/TRBV6-3	TRBJ2-5	TGTGCCACCGGGACTTCCCAAGAGACCCAGTACTTC	CATGTSQETQYF
few	-	TRBV11-2	TRBJ2-1	TGTGCCAGCAGCTCCCACCTACGACTTCGAATGGGCGGTGAGCAGTTCTTC	CASSSHLRLRMGGEQFF
-	-	TRBV28	TRBJ2-5	TGTGCCAGCAGCGAAGGGACGGTCGAAGAGACCCAGTACTTC	CASSEGTVEETQYF
-	TRBD1	TRBV29-1	TRBJ2-5	TGCAGCGTTGAAGAACGACAGGGGGAGACCCAGTACTTC	CSVEERQGETQYF
few	TRBD2	TRBV5-1	TRBJ2-7	TGCGCCAGCAGCCTCACAACTAGCGGGAGCTACGAGCAGTACTTC	CASSLTTSGSYEQYF
few	-	TRBV5-6	TRBJ1-3	TGTGCCAGCAGCTTTGACAGAAATACTGTAAACACCATATATTTT	CASSFDRNTVNTIYF
few	TRBD2	TRBV7-9	TRBJ2-1	TGTGCCAGCAGCTTTTTAGCGGGAGATGAGCAGTTCTTC	CASSFLAGDEQFF
-	-	TRBV7-9	TRBJ2-1	TGTGCCAGCGCGGATCCCCTAGCTGTCAATGAGCAGTTCTTC	CASADPLAVNEQFF
-	-	TRBV5-4	TRBJ2-1	TGTGCCAGCAGCCCCGTCCTTTACAATGAGCAGTTCTTC	CASSPVLYNEQFF
few	-	TRBV5-1	TRBJ2-7	TGCGCCAGCAGCTGGGGGGACCCCTACGAGCAGTACTTC	CASSWGDPYEQYF
few	TRBD1	TRBV28	TRBJ2-2	TGTGCCAGCAAAACAGGGGGCGCCGGCACCGGGGAGCTGTTTTTT	CASKTGGAGTGELFF
few	-	TRBV3-1	TRBJ2-1	TGTGCCAGCAGCCAAGATCCCCATCAAGGCGATGAGCAGTTCTTC	CASSQDPHQGDEQFF
-	TRBD1	TRBV20-1	TRBJ1-6	TGCAGTGCTAGTATTGGACAGGGGCACTCACCCCTCCACTTT	CSASIGQGHSPLHF
-	TRBD2	TRBV6-5	TRBJ2-2	TGTGCCAGCAGTTACTTAGCGGGAGGAGGAACCGGGGAGCTGTTTTTT	CASSYLAGGGTGELFF
few	TRBD1	TRBV6-2/TRBV6-3	TRBJ2-2	TGTGCCAGCAGCAGTGACAGGGGTTCGCGACCTAGCACCGGGGAGCTGTTTTTT	CASSSDRGSRPSTGELFF
few	-	TRBV9	TRBJ2-4	TGTGCCAGCAGCGTCCTTAACAGGCTAGCCAAAAACATTCAGTACTTC	CASSVLNRLAKNIQYF
-	TRBD2	TRBV13	TRBJ2-3	TGTGCCAGCAGCCCGGACCCGGGACTAGCGGGGTTGAGTCGTGCTAGCACAGATACGCAGTATTTT	CASSPDPGLAGLSRASTDTQYF
few	-	TRBV20-1	TRBJ2-7	TGCAGTGCTAGAGGTTTAGGGCGAACCTACGAGCAGTACTTC	CSARGLGRTYEQYF
-	-	TRBV7-9	TRBJ1-2	TGTGCCAGCAGCTTAGAATTTGTGGATCACTCTTTC	CASSLEFVDHSF
-	-	TRBV5-5	TRBJ2-3	TGTGCCAGCAGCCGGAATCCTTCAACGTACACAGATACGCAGTATTTT	CASSRNPSTYTDTQYF
few	-	TRBV6-1	TRBJ2-1	TGTGCCAGCATCATCAAGGGTCATGAGCAGTTCTTC	CASIIKGHEQFF
-	TRBD2	TRBV4-2	TRBJ2-7	TGTGCCAGCAGCCCCGCTAGCGGGGGCGAGCAGTACTTC	CASSPASGGEQYF
-	-	TRBV7-2	TRBJ2-7	TGTGCCAGCAGCTTAGGGCGGTCCGGGTCCTACGAGCAGTACTTC	CASSLGRSGSYEQYF
-	-	TRBV20-1	TRBJ2-7	TGCAGTGCTAGAGCTACCTCTTACGAGCAGTACTTC	CSARATSYEQYF
-	-	TRBV7-2	TRBJ1-3	TGTGCCAGCAGCTTAATAGCCGAAAACACCATATATTTT	CASSLIAENTIYF
few	TRBD1	TRBV20-1	TRBJ1-2	TGCAGTGCTAGAGGGACAGGCGGCTACACCTTC	CSARGTGGYTF
-	TRBD2	TRBV9	TRBJ2-5	TGTGCCAGCAGCCCCTCACTAGCGCCCGGCGAGACCCAGTACTTC	CASSPSLAPGETQYF
-	-	TRBV7-9	TRBJ1-2	TGTGCCAGCAGCTTAGGGGACGTAACTAACTATGGCTACACCTTC	CASSLGDVTNYGYTF
-	TRBD2	TRBV12-3/TRBV12-4	TRBJ2-1	TGTGCCAGCAGTTGGGGCGGGAGCCCGGGGAATGAGCAGTTCTTC	CASSWGGSPGNEQFF
-	-	TRBV18	TRBJ2-4	TGTGCCAGCTCATCAGGGACAAAGGGTCTAGCCAAAAACATTCAGTACTTC	CASSSGTKGLAKNIQYF
few	TRBD2	TRBV20-1	TRBJ2-1	TGCAGTGCTAAGCGGGAGGGGGGGTTCTTC	CSAKREGGFF
many	-	TRBV15	TRBJ2-7	TGTGCCACCAGCAGAGAAGGAGCTTCCCACAATCTTGGGCAGTACTTC	CATSREGASHNLGQYF
-	TRBD1	TRBV15	TRBJ2-2	TGTGCCACCAGCAGAGATTTATACACAGGGGTCACCGGGGAGCTGTTTTTT	CATSRDLYTGVTGELFF
many	-	TRBV3-1	TRBJ2-3	TGTGCCAGCAGCCAAGAGGGCGATACCCACACAGATACGCAGTATTTT	CASSQEGDTHTDTQYF
-	-	TRBV6-2/TRBV6-3	TRBJ2-1	TGTGCCAGCAGGCCCACAGGGTCCTACAATGAGCAGTTCTTC	CASRPTGSYNEQFF
few	TRBD2	TRBV27	TRBJ2-7	TGTGCCAGCAGGCTAGCGGGATATTTCTACGAGCAGTACTTC	CASRLAGYFYEQYF
few	-	TRBV29-1	TRBJ1-1	TGCAGCGTCGGGAGCAATAAGGACACTGAAGCTTTCTTT	CSVGSNKDTEAFF
many	-	TRBV4-3	TRBJ2-7	TGCGCCAGCAGCCAAGAACCGGGGGCTTACGAGCAGTACTTC	CASSQEPGAYEQYF
-	TRBD2	TRBV28	TRBJ2-3	TGTGCCAGCAGTTTGCCGGGACTAGCGAACACAGATACGCAGTATTTT	CASSLPGLANTDTQYF
many	-	TRBV12-3/TRBV12-4	TRBJ2-1	TGTGCCAGCAGTCTAGCCGGGACCCTCAATGAGCAGTTCTTC	CASSLAGTLNEQFF
few	TRBD1	TRBV6-1	TRBJ2-6	TGTGCCAGCCGTCCGGGACAGGGGGCGGAAGGGGCCAACGTCCTGACTTTC	CASRPGQGAEGANVLTF
few	TRBD1	TRBV5-1	TRBJ2-7	TGCGCCAGCAGCTGGGGACAGGGGGGCCACGAGCAGTACTTC	CASSWGQGGHEQYF
-	-	TRBV4-2	TRBJ2-3	TGTGCCAGCAGCCAATCGTCCTTTAGGTCTGATACGCAGTATTTT	CASSQSSFRSDTQYF
few	TRBD1	TRBV5-1	TRBJ1-2	TGCGCCAGCAGCTTGGTCGCGACAGGGGGCGATGGCTACACCTTC	CASSLVATGGDGYTF
few	TRBD1	TRBV4-2	TRBJ2-2	TGTGCCAGCAGCCAAGTTAGGGACAGCGTGAACACCGGGGAGCTGTTTTTT	CASSQVRDSVNTGELFF
-	-	TRBV30	TRBJ2-3	TGTGCCTGGAGTGTATGGGAGACGAGGACAGATACGCAGTATTTT	CAWSVWETRTDTQYF
many	-	TRBV6-1	TRBJ1-5	TGTGCCAGCAGTCCGAGTGCCTCCGGCTATAGCAATCAGCCCCAGCATTTT	CASSPSASGYSNQPQHF
-	-	TRBV10-3	TRBJ2-1	TGTGCCATCAGTGAGTCTGTGGCATCGGAAGAGCAGTTCTTC	CAISESVASEEQFF